This T cell receptor (beta chain) was sequenced for a study of technical replicates of blood from several donors. The repertoire was sequenced with immunoSEQ multiplex PCR; TCRdb's copy has only in-frame clones and lacks some. The sample holds some 62,000 clones, 70% to 90% seen once. Per germline, CDR1 SGHRS and CDR2 YFSETQ. V was trimmed by 2 bases and J by 0 bases, leaving 5 bases between them. The CDR3 totals 14 residues. The source material was PBMCs. The clonotype comes from a human donor in good health. Some clones in this sample may be carry-over from other donors' samples. The rearrangement uses TRBV5-1 and TRBJ1-4; D uncertain. The CDR3 nucleotides are TGCGCCAGCAGCTTACTGGCAACTAATGAAAAACTGTTTTTT. Its protein is CASSLLATNEKLFF.